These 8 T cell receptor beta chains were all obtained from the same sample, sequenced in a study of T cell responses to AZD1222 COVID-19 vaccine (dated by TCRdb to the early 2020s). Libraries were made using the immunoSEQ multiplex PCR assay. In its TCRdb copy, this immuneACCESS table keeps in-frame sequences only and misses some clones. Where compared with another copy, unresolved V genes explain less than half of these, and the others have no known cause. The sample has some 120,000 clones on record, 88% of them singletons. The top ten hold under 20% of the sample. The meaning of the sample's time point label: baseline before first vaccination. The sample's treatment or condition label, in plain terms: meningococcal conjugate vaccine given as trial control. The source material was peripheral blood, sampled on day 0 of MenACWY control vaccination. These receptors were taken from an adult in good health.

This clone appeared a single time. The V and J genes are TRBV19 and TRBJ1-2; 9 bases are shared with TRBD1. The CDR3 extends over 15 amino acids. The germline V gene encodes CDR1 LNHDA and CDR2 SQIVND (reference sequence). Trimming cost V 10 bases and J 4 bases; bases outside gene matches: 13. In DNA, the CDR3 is TGTGCCACTCTCCCGGGGACAGGGTACGGCTATGGCTACACCTTC. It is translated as CATLPGTGYGYGYTF. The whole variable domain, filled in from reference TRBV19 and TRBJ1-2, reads DGGITQSPKYLFRKEGQNVTLSCEQNLNHDAMYWYRQDPGQGLRLIYYSQIVNDFQKGDIAEGYSVSREKKESFPLTVTSAQKNPTAFYLCATLPGTGYGYGYTFGSGTRLTVV.

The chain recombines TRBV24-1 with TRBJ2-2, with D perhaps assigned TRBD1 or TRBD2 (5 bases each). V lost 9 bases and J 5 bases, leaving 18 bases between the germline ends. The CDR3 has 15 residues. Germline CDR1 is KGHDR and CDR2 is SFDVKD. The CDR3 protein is CATRGSRGRTGELFF. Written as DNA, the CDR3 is TGTGCCACCCGTGGGTCGAGGGGCCGGACCGGGGAGCTGTTTTTT.

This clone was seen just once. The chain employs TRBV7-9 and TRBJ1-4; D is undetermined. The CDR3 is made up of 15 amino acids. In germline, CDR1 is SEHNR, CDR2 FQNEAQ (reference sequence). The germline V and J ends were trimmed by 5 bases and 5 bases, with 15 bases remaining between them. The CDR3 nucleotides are TGTGCCAGCAGCCTCGAAACGGTTTGGAATGAAAAACTGTTTTTT. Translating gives CASSLETVWNEKLFF.

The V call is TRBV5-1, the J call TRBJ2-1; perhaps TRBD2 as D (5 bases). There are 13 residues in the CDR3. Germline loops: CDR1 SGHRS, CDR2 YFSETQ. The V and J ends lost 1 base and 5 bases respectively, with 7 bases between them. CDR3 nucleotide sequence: TGCGCCAGCAGCTTGCGAGGGAACAATGAGCAGTTCTTC. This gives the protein CASSLRGNNEQFF.

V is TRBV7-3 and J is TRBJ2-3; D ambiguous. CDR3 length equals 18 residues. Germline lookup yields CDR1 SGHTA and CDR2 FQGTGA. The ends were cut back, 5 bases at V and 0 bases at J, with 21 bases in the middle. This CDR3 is CASSPDDWTASSTDTQYF. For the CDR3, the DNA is TGTGCCAGCAGCCCCGACGACTGGACCGCCTCTAGCACAGATACGCAGTATTTT.

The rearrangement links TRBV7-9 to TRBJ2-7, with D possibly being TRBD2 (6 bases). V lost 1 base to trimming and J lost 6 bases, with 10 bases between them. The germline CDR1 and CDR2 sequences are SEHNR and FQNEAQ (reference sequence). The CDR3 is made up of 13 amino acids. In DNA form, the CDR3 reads TGTGCCAGCAGCTTAGGACTAGGGTTCGAGCAGTACTTC. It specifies CASSLGLGFEQYF.

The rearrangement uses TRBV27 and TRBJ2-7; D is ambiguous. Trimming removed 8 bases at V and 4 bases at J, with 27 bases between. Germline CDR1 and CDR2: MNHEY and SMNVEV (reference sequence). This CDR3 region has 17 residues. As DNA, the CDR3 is TGTGCCAGCTACGTACGACGGGCAGGCCTCTTCGTATACGAGCAGTACTTC. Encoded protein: CASYVRRAGLFVYEQYF.

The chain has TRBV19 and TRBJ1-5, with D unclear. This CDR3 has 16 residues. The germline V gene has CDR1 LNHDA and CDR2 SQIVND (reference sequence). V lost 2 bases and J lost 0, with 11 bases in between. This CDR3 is CASSILWQNSNQPQHF. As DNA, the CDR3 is TGTGCCAGTAGTATACTGTGGCAGAATAGCAATCAGCCCCAGCATTTT.